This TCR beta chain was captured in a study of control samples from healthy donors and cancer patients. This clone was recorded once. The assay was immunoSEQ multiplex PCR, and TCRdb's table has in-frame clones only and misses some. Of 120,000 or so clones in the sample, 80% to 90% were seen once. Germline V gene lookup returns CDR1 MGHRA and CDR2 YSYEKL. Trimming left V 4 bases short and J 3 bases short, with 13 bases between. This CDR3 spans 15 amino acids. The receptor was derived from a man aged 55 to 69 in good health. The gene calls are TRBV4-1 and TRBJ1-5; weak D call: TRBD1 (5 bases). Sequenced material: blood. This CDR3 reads CASSPRQSHNQPQHF. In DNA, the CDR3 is TGCGCCAGCAGCCCTCGACAGTCCCACAATCAGCCCCAGCATTTT.